This TCR beta chain was observed in a study of CD8 T cells in Susac syndrome. This clonotype was seen only a few times. The RNA, about 0.5 to 1 ug, was put through reverse transcription using random hexamers. Across 54 Vbeta and 13 Jbeta, immunoSEQ multiplex PCR amplified TCR beta CDR3. In TCRdb, the immunoSEQ multiplex PCR reads were re-called with MiXCR into one record per CDR3 protein. The sample holds about 140,000 distinct CDR3 sequences, approximately 95% seen once. Germline assignment: CDR1 SGHAT and CDR2 FQNNGV. The ends lost 1 base at V and 6 bases at J; junction bases unmatched: 8. This CDR3 spans 16 amino acids.

The sequence came from a human donor in good health. The sequencing sample was made of CD8+ T cells from PBMCs. V is TRBV11-2 and J is TRBJ2-3; 9 nucleotides agree with TRBD1. The CDR3 region is CASSLGGLGTGDTQYF. CDR3 DNA sequence: TGTGCCAGCAGCTTAGGCGGGTTGGGGACAGGGGATACGCAGTATTTT.